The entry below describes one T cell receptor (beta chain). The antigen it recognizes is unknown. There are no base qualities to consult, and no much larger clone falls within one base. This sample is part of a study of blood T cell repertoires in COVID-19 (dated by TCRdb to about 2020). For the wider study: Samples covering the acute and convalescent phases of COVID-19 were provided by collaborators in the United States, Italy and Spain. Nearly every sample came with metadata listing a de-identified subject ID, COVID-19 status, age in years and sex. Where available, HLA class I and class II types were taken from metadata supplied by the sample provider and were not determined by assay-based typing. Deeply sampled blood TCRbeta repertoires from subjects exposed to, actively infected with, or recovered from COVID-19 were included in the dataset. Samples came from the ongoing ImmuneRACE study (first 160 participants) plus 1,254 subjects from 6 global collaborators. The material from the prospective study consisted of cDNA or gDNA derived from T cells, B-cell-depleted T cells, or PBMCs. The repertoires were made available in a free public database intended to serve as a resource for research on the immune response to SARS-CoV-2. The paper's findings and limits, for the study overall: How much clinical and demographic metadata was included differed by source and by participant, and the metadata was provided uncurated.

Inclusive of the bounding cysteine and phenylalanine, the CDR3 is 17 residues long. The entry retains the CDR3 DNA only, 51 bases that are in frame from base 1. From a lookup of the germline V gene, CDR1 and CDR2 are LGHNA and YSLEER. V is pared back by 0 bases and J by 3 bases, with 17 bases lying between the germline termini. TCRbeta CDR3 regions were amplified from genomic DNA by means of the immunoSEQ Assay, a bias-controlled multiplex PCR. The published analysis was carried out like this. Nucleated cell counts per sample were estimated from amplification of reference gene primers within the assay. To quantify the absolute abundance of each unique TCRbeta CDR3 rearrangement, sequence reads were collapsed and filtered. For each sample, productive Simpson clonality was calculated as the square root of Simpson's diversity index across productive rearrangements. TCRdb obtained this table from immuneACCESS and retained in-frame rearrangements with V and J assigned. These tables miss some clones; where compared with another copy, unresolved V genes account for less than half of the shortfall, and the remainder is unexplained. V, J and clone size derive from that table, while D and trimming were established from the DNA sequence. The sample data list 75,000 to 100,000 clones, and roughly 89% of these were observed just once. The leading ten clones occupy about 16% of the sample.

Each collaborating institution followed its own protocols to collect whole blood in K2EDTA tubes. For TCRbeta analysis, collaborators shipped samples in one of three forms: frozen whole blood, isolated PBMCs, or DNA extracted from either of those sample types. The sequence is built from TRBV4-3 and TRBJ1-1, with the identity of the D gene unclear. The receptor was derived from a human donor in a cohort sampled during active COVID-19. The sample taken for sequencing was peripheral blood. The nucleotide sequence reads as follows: TGCGCCAGCAGCCAAGATCGAAGCCGACTGGTATACACTGAAGCTTTCTTT. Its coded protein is CASSQDRSRLVYTEAFF.